The sequence of this T cell receptor (beta chain) was determined in a study of metastatic and nonmetastatic thyroid tumors. Study context: Repertoire comparisons spanned blood and tumor or nodule tissue from malignant and benign thyroid patients.

No treatment of any kind had been given to any patient before thyroid surgery. Germline CDR1 PRHDT, CDR2 FYEKMQ (reference sequence). The CDR3 has 15 amino acids. With V trimmed by 4 bases and J by 4 bases, 6 bases remained unmatched. Study results and limitations: As reported, TCR beta diversity in blood and tumor was significantly higher in malignant thyroid tumors than in benign nodules.

Concerning this clone: Its specificity is unknown.

Per the study methods: Across clinicopathological groups, CDR3 differences served as the basis for building a distant-metastasis classifier for papillary thyroid cancer. TCRdb reprocessed the PCR reads via MiXCR. The V and J calls were not made by the authors but by TCRdb's processing. Among some 16,000 clones listed, roughly 33% were seen once. The rearrangement joins TRBV13 to TRBJ1-4; TRBD1 agrees at 7 bases. The receptor was derived from a male donor with papillary thyroid cancer or a benign thyroid nodule (not recorded which). Some clones in this sample may be carry-over from other donors' samples. Sequences were obtained from tumor tissue. CDR3 region: CASSSSTGLNEKLFF. The CDR3 nucleotides are TGTGCCAGCAGCTCCTCGACAGGGCTTAATGAAAAACTGTTTTTT. The variable domain in full, completed from reference TRBV13 and TRBJ1-4, reads AAGVIQSPRHLIKEKRETATLKCYPIPRHDTVYWYQQGPGQDPQFLISFYEKMQSDKGSIPDRFSAQQFSDYHSELNMSSLELGDSALYFCASSSSTGLNEKLFFGSGTQLSVL.